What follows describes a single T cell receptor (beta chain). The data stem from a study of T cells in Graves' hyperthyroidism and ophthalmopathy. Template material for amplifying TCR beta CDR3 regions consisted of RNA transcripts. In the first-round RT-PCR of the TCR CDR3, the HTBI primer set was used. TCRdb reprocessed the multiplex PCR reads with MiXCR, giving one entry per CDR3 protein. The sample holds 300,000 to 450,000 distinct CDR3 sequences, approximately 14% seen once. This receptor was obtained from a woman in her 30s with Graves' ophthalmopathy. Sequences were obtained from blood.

The CDR3 region has the DNA TGTGCCAGCAGTTTAATAGCGGACTATGGCTACACCTTC. Translating it yields CASSLIADYGYTF. The chain couples TRBV28 to TRBJ1-2; D ambiguous. The CDR3 has 13 amino acids. CDR1 MDHEN and CDR2 SYDVKM come from the germline V gene. Between the trimmed V and J ends, which lost 2 bases and 3 bases, there was a span of 7 bases.